This TCR beta chain was documented in a study of beta chain features in type 1 diabetes. Study outcomes and limitations: Any PCR bias toward short templates would affect both groups alike. Patients with type 1 diabetes carried fewer insertions and had more deletions at their VDJ junctions.

By way of CD45RO/CCR7/CD25/CD127/CD95/CD27, the CD4+ regulatory, stem cell-like memory, central memory and naive cells were sorted. Sort purity for all populations was recorded as exceeding 98%. Germline V lookup: CDR1 MNHEY, CDR2 SMNVEV (reference sequence). The CDR3 is 14 residues long. V dropped 5 bases and J dropped 1 base, with 9 bases sitting between them. Sequencing targeted expressed TCRB transcripts, as all isolated RNA had been reverse transcribed. Clones were read by immunoSEQ multiplex PCR, and TCRdb kept only the in-frame ones, dropping some. The sample lists roughly 500,000 clones; about 29% were seen once. A note on this clone: What it binds is unknown.

Sequencing was performed on naive CD4+ T cells from blood. The chain links TRBV27 to TRBJ2-1; D not certain. The receptor was derived from a man aged 18 to 35 in good health. The CDR3 spells CASSVQRSYNEQFF. The CDR3 DNA reads TGTGCCAGCAGTGTGCAGAGGTCCTACAATGAGCAGTTCTTC.